This T cell receptor beta chain is from a study of metastatic and nonmetastatic thyroid tumors. Study summary: Repertoires from malignant and benign thyroid patients were compared across blood and tumor or nodule tissue. General study findings and limits: Benign nodules reportedly had significantly lower TCR beta diversity than malignant thyroid tumors in blood and tumor.

Before thyroid surgery, none of the patients had received any treatment. TCRdb re-processed the PCR reads through MiXCR. The repertoire includes approximately 24,000 clones, 21% of them detected once, and 10% to 15% sits in the top ten. Ten or more counts support this clone. Its antigen remains unidentified. The TCR was taken from a male donor with papillary thyroid cancer or a benign thyroid nodule (not recorded which). Some clones in this sample may be carry-over from other donors' samples. Sequenced: blood.

The CDR3 is CAWMGLAGYNEQFF. In DNA, the CDR3 is TGTGCCTGGATGGGACTAGCGGGTTACAATGAGCAGTTCTTC. The V call is TRBV30, the J call TRBJ2-1, with 12 nucleotides matching TRBD2. The CDR3 has 14 residues. V shed 4 bases, J shed 4 bases, and the junction held 2 bases outside the gene matches. The germline CDR1 and CDR2 sequences are GTSNPN and SVGIG (reference sequence).